This T cell receptor beta chain was sequenced in a study of cytomegalovirus exposure and HLA in healthy donors. Study-wide findings and caveats: When analyzed later, a missense DCLRE1C variant was found to be linked to TCR beta V- and J-gene trimming. Later analysis reportedly placed an Asian-associated ancestry cluster below the roughly 680-donor mean in N-insertions.

There are 13 residues in the CDR3. Germline assignment: CDR1 SGHTA and CDR2 FQGNSA. V gave up 5 bases and J gave up 1 base, with 5 bases separating them. 13 Jbeta primers and 60 Vbeta primers were used for the PCR. Repertoires were generated with immunoSEQ multiplex PCR, while TCRdb's copy carries only in-frame clones and drops some. The data hold 150,000 or so clones, with around 84% observed a single time. The count of this clone is one. No antigen is known for it. The TCR originated in a man aged 18 to 35 in good health and CMV-seronegative. Sequenced sample: PBMCs. The chain couples TRBV7-2 to TRBJ2-2; D not certain. CDR3: CASSGKNTGELFF. CDR3 DNA sequence: TGTGCCAGCAGCGGCAAGAACACCGGGGAGCTGTTTTTT.